In its sample, the clone carrying this T cell receptor (beta chain) was seen once. Sequenced by immunoSEQ multiplex PCR; TCRdb stores in-frame clones only, minus some. In the table there are tens of thousands of clones, roughly 92% of which are singletons. Germline V gene data show CDR1 as SEHNR and CDR2 as FQNEAQ (reference sequence). V shed 10 bases and J shed 2 bases, with 14 bases lying between them. The CDR3 loop spans 13 amino acids. The entry originates in a study of T cell changes during pregnancy in multiple sclerosis. The sequence derives from a female donor with multiple sclerosis, enrolled in a pregnancy study. Sequencing used peripheral blood, obtained after pregnancy. The chain employs TRBV7-9 and TRBJ1-1; D call uncertain. The CDR3 DNA is TGTGCCACAGTCCGAACGGGTAACACTGAAGCTTTCTTT. Its translation is CATVRTGNTEAFF.